This T cell receptor (beta chain) is drawn from a study of response to subunit inactivated influenza vaccine. TCRdb used MiXCR to reprocess the RT-PCR reads, holding one entry per CDR3 protein. The repertoire consists of 700,000 to 800,000 distinct CDR3 sequences, with about 18% occurring once and the leading ten covering under 13%. Worth noting for this clonotype: Its antigen remains unknown.

Broader study findings: Authors suggested each seasonal influenza vaccination recruits few new T cells.

This receptor was taken from a man in his forties or fifties who received an inactivated influenza vaccine. The source was PBMCs from blood, collected roughly 5 days after vaccination.

CDR3 sequence (DNA): TGCAGCGCGGGACTGCTTATGAACACTGAAGCTTTCTTT. It yields the protein CSAGLLMNTEAFF. This chain joins TRBV29-1 and TRBJ1-1, with TRBD1 as a possible D gene (5 bases). The V and J ends lost 7 bases and 0 bases respectively, with 12 bases between them. This CDR3 region has 13 residues. The germline V gene encodes CDR1 SQVTM and CDR2 ANQGSEA. The full variable domain, rest sourced from reference TRBV29-1 and TRBJ1-1, is SAVISQKPSRDICQRGTSLTIQCQVDSQVTMMFWYRQQPGQSLTLIATANQGSEATYESGFVIDKFPISRPNLTFSTLTVSNMSPEDSSIYLCSAGLLMNTEAFFGQGTRLTVV.